Presented here are 23 T cell receptor beta chains from one specimen sequenced in a study of shared clonotypes between healthy human individuals. Using immunoSEQ multiplex PCR, the repertoire was profiled, and TCRdb retains in-frame clones only, with some absent. Among nearly 1,000,000 clones, over 60% were seen once, and the ten largest hold approximately 1.5%. Sequenced sample: memory CD4+ T cells sorted from blood. The sample's subset: CD45RA-negative fraction. The receptors were gathered from a man aged 18-30 years in good health.

This clone was observed a handful of times. The chain links TRBV25-1 to TRBJ2-2; the D call may be TRBD1 or TRBD2 (5 bases each). V was clipped by 6 bases and J by 6 bases, with 17 bases between them. The CDR3 is made up of 15 amino acids. Germline CDR1 and CDR2: MGHDK and SYGVNS. CDR3 in amino acids: CASRRGSGGPGELFF. DNA for the CDR3: TGTGCCAGCAGGAGGGGTTCCGGAGGTCCCGGGGAGCTGTTTTTT.

In its sample, this clone was seen once. J is TRBJ2-7 and V is TRBV2; weak D call: TRBD1 (6 bases). CDR1 and CDR2 (germline): SNHLY, FYNNEI. V was pared by 2 bases and J by 2 bases, with 7 bases between. This CDR3 is built from 13 residues. The CDR3 reads CASSEWGPYEQYF. Here the CDR3 DNA reads TGTGCCAGCAGTGAATGGGGGCCCTACGAGCAGTACTTC.

The rearrangement uses TRBV20-1 and TRBJ2-1; D is perhaps TRBD2 (5 bases). The V end was cut by 5 bases, the J end by 12 bases, with 14 bases between. The germline V gene encodes CDR1 DFQATT and CDR2 SNEGSKA (reference sequence). The CDR3 has 11 residues. The CDR3 spells CSAFGIAGQFF. CDR3 in DNA: TGCAGTGCTTTCGGGATCGCGGGGCAGTTCTTC.

This clone was seen just once. The chain combines TRBV7-2 with TRBJ1-5, with 7 nucleotides matching TRBD1. The CDR3 covers 13 residues. The germline gives CDR1 SGHTA, CDR2 FQGNSA. The V and J ends lost 4 bases and 7 bases, in that order; junction bases with no gene match: 4. CDR3 coding DNA: TGTGCCAGCAGCTCGACAGGGAAGCAGCCCCAGCATTTT. Amino acids: CASSSTGKQPQHF. The full variable domain, with the rest looked up from reference TRBV7-2 and TRBJ1-5, is GAGVSQSPSNKVTEKGKDVELRCDPISGHTALYWYRQSLGQGLEFLIYFQGNSAPDKSGLPSDRFSAERTGGSVSTLTIQRTQQEDSAVYLCASSSTGKQPQHFGDGTRLSIL.

The genes are TRBV19 and TRBJ2-5; 7 positions match TRBD2. Germline V CDR1 and CDR2: LNHDA, SQIVND (reference sequence). V gave up 3 bases and J gave up 4 bases; unmatched junction bases: 8. The CDR3 has 15 residues. CDR3 region: CASSIGGPGGETQYF. DNA of the CDR3: TGTGCCAGTAGTATCGGCGGACCGGGGGGAGAGACCCAGTACTTC.

J is TRBJ2-6 and V is TRBV5-1; 7 positions agree with TRBD1. The CDR3 has 17 amino acids. The trim removed 4 bases at V and 4 bases at J, leaving 11 bases unmatched. Germline values: CDR1 SGHRS, CDR2 YFSETQ. The CDR3 reads CASSPVGGGSGANVLTF. DNA of the CDR3: TGCGCCAGCAGCCCGGTAGGGGGCGGTTCCGGGGCCAACGTCCTGACTTTC.

This clone turned up a few times. The chain recombines TRBV27 with TRBJ1-5, with TRBD1 as a possible D gene (5 bases). Germline loops: CDR1 MNHEY, CDR2 SMNVEV (reference sequence). V lost 5 bases and J lost 7, with 12 bases in between. This CDR3 spans 13 amino acids. The CDR3 loop is CASSGTEGQPQHF. For the CDR3, the DNA is TGTGCCAGCAGTGGGACCGAGGGACAGCCCCAGCATTTT.

The V and J genes are TRBV9 and TRBJ1-2, with D perhaps TRBD1 (6 bases). Deletions cut 0 bases from V and 6 bases from J, with 9 bases between. Germline V gene sequence: CDR1 SGDLS, CDR2 YYNGEE. This CDR3 comprises 13 residues. The CDR3 spells CASSVDRGHGYTF. The CDR3 nucleotides read TGTGCCAGCAGCGTAGACCGGGGGCATGGCTACACCTTC.

For the CDR3, the DNA is TGTGCCAGCAGTTGGGGGGCAGGGGGAAGGGAGCAGTTCTTC. Encoded protein: CASSWGAGGREQFF. The chain uses TRBV6-1 and TRBJ2-1; a weak D match, TRBD1 (7 bases). The CDR3 extends over 14 amino acids. Trimming left V 5 bases short and J 10 bases short, with 18 bases between. The germline V gene has CDR1 MNHNS and CDR2 SASEGT.

The V gene is TRBV6-6, the J gene TRBJ2-2; D is unresolved. V was cut by 5 bases and J by 1 base, with 11 bases left in between. The CDR3 sequence is 15 residues long. The germline V gene encodes CDR1 MNHNY and CDR2 SVGAGI (reference sequence). The CDR3 region has the DNA TGTGCCAGCAGTCCATCTCTACAGAACACCGGGGAGCTGTTTTTT. Amino acids: CASSPSLQNTGELFF.

About this clone: An end of the junction differs from the germline gene, which may be a read error. The chain combines TRBV7-2 with TRBJ2-3, with TRBD2 matching 7 bases. This CDR3 spans 14 amino acids. CDR1 and CDR2 from the germline V gene are SGHTA and FQGNSA. CDR3 sequence: CASTLGLERDTQYF. CDR3 in DNA: TGTGCCAGCACCTTAGGACTAGAGCGGGATACGCAGTATTTT.

The J gene is TRBJ2-1, the V gene TRBV5-1, with TRBD2 identical over 7 bases. The CDR3 has 16 amino acids. CDR1 and CDR2 (germline): SGHRS, YFSETQ. The ends lost 4 bases at V and 2 bases at J; junction bases unmatched: 9. The chain's CDR3 is CASSRLPSGTYNEQFF. The CDR3, as DNA: TGCGCCAGCAGCCGCCTCCCTAGCGGAACCTACAATGAGCAGTTCTTC.

The rearrangement links TRBV28 to TRBJ2-7; D gene ambiguous. This CDR3 is built from 14 residues. V lost 8 bases to trimming and J lost 2 bases, with 16 bases between them. Germline values: CDR1 MDHEN, CDR2 SYDVKM. In DNA, the CDR3 is TGTGCCAGCCGTGGTTCCCTTTCCACCTACGAGCAGTACTTC. Protein product: CASRGSLSTYEQYF.

This sequence joins TRBV6-1 and TRBJ2-6; D gene uncertain. The germline V gene encodes CDR1 MNHNS and CDR2 SASEGT. Trimming removed 1 base at V and 0 bases at J, with 7 bases between. This CDR3 is built from 16 residues. The CDR3 nucleotides are TGTGCCAGCAGTGAAGGCCCTTACTCTGGGGCCAACGTCCTGACTTTC. Its translation is CASSEGPYSGANVLTF.

The CDR3 here is CASSKDRAVDYGYTF. CDR3 bases: TGTGCCAGCAGTAAGGACAGGGCGGTAGACTATGGCTACACCTTC. The chain couples TRBV2 to TRBJ1-2, with 8 bases identical to TRBD1. The CDR3 has 15 residues. The ends lost 5 bases at V and 3 bases at J; junction bases unmatched: 8. Per the germline V gene, CDR1 is SNHLY and CDR2 is FYNNEI.

This clone was counted a few times. The chain links TRBV30 to TRBJ1-1, with 7 bases identical to TRBD1. The germline CDR1 and CDR2 sequences are GTSNPN and SVGIG (reference sequence). This CDR3 is 15 amino acids long. Trimming removed 0 bases from V and 0 bases from J; junction bases left unmatched: 4. The CDR3: CAWSVSGTVNTEAFF. DNA of the CDR3: TGTGCCTGGAGTGTCTCGGGGACAGTGAACACTGAAGCTTTCTTT.

Turning to this clone: The same CDR3 arises from other DNA sequences in this sample as well. CDR3 loop: CATSRDRAGANVLTF. The DNA of the CDR3 is TGTGCCACCAGCAGAGATCGGGCTGGGGCCAACGTCCTGACTTTC. The V call is TRBV15, the J call TRBJ2-6; D is undetermined. The germline CDR1 and CDR2 sequences are LNHNV and YYDKDF (reference sequence). V was trimmed by 0 bases and J by 2 bases, leaving 5 bases between them. The CDR3 has 15 residues.

The CDR3 protein is CASSVPSWVEAFF. CDR3 DNA sequence: TGTGCCAGCAGTGTGCCCTCGTGGGTAGAAGCTTTCTTT. The chain uses TRBV6-1 and TRBJ1-1; D is ambiguous. The V gene lost 4 bases and the J gene lost 8 bases, with 14 bases spanning the gap. CDR1 is MNHNS, CDR2 SASEGT, per germline. This CDR3 has 13 amino acids.

The rearrangement uses TRBV5-6 and TRBJ1-4; maybe TRBD1 (5 bases). Germline V CDR1 and CDR2: SGHDT, YYEEEE. Trimming took 2 bases from V and 4 from J, leaving 15 bases between them. The CDR3 extends over 16 amino acids. In DNA, the CDR3 is TGTGCCAGCAGCTTAAAGACAGCGTCCCTTAATGAAAAACTGTTTTTT. This translates into CASSLKTASLNEKLFF. The whole variable domain, filled in from reference TRBV5-6 and TRBJ1-4, reads DAGVTQSPTHLIKTRGQQVTLRCSPKSGHDTVSWYQQALGQGPQFIFQYYEEEERQRGNFPDRFSGHQFPNYSSELNVNALLLGDSALYLCASSLKTASLNEKLFFGSGTQLSVL.

The chain uses TRBV5-1 and TRBJ2-7; perhaps TRBD2 as D (5 bases). From germline, CDR1 is SGHRS and CDR2 YFSETQ. CDR3 length equals 14 residues. Trimming stripped 6 bases from V and 0 bases from J, with 13 bases between. The CDR3 DNA reads TGCGCCAGCAAAGAGAGGGCTAGCTCCTACGAGCAGTACTTC. The encoded protein is CASKERASSYEQYF.

J is TRBJ2-1 and V is TRBV2; 9 bases are a match to TRBD2. The CDR3 covers 18 residues. Looked up from germline, CDR1 is SNHLY and CDR2 is FYNNEI. The trim removed 10 bases at V and 8 bases at J, leaving 24 bases unmatched. CDR3 sequence reads: CAILVMVPVAGAADEQFF. In DNA form, the CDR3 reads TGTGCCATCCTTGTAATGGTTCCAGTAGCGGGGGCGGCAGATGAGCAGTTCTTC.

The chain uses TRBV30 and TRBJ2-7; possible D gene TRBD2, 5 bases. Trimming pared 5 bases from V and 4 bases from J, leaving 15 bases between. This CDR3 contains 13 residues. Germline V gene data show CDR1 as GTSNPN and CDR2 as SVGIG (reference sequence). CDR3 loop: CAWGRHGTYEQYF. The CDR3 DNA reads as TGTGCCTGGGGGAGACATGGAACATACGAGCAGTACTTC.

Comment on this clone: Other DNA sequences from this sample encode an identical CDR3 as well. The gene calls are TRBV28 and TRBJ1-5, with D possibly matching TRBD1 (5 bases). Trimming removed 3 bases at V and 3 bases at J, with 9 bases between. Germline V gene lookup returns CDR1 MDHEN and CDR2 SYDVKM. The CDR3 consists of 14 residues. The CDR3 spells CASSLGGANQPQHF. The CDR3 DNA reads as TGTGCCAGCAGTTTGGGAGGGGCCAATCAGCCCCAGCATTTT. The full variable domain, in which reference TRBV28 and TRBJ1-5 provide the parts outside the CDR3, is DVKVTQSSRYLVKRTGEKVFLECVQDMDHENMFWYRQDPGLGLRLIYFSYDVKMKEKGDIPEGYSVSREKKERFSLILESASTNQTSMYLCASSLGGANQPQHFGDGTRLSIL.